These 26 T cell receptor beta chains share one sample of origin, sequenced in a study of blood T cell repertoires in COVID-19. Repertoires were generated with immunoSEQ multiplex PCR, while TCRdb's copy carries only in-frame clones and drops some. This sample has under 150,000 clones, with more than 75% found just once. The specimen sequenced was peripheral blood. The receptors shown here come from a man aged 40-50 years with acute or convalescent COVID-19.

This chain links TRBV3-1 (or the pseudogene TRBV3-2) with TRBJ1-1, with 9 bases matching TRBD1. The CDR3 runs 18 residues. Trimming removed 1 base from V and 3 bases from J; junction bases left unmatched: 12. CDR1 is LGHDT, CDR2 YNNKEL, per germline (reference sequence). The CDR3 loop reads CASSQVPGQGGQDTEAFF. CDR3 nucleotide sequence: TGTGCCAGCAGCCAAGTGCCGGGACAGGGAGGGCAGGACACTGAAGCTTTCTTT.

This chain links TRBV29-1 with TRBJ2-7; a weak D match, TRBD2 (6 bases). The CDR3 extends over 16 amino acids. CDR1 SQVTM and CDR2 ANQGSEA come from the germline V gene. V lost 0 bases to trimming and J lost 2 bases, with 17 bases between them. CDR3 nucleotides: TGCAGCGTTGAAGATCGGCGGGGCATAGGGGCCTACGAGCAGTACTTC. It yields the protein CSVEDRRGIGAYEQYF.

The CDR3 sequence is CASSLGFGGDTDTQYF. In nucleotides, the CDR3 is TGTGCCAGCAGCTTAGGTTTCGGCGGAGACACAGATACGCAGTATTTT. The J gene is TRBJ2-3, the V gene TRBV7-3; no firm D call. There are 16 residues in the CDR3. V lost 2 bases and J lost 2, with 14 bases in between. Germline lookup yields CDR1 SGHTA and CDR2 FQGTGA.

In DNA form, the CDR3 reads TGTGCCATCAGCGGGGGGGGCCAGGGGACCCAGTACTTC. Encoded protein: CAISGGGQGTQYF. The chain recombines TRBV10-3 with TRBJ2-5, with 8 bases matching TRBD2. Germline CDR1 and CDR2: ENHRY and SYGVKD. The CDR3 has 13 residues. V shed 6 bases and J 7 bases; nucleotides not matched to a gene: 7.

The CDR3 nucleotides are TGTGCCAGCAGCTTAGTGCCGCAGGGGGTAGCTAACTATGGCTACACCTTC. Residues: CASSLVPQGVANYGYTF. The chain combines TRBV7-2 with TRBJ1-2; TRBD1 agrees at 7 bases. The germline gives CDR1 SGHTA, CDR2 FQGNSA. With V trimmed by 1 base and J by 0 bases, 8 bases remained unmatched. CDR3 length: 17 amino acids.

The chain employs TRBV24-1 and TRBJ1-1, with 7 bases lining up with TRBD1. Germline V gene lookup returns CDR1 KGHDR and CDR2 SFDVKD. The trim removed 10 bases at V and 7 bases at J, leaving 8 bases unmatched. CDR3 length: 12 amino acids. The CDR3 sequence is CATVGQAGEAFF. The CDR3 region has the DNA TGTGCCACAGTCGGACAGGCCGGTGAAGCTTTCTTT.

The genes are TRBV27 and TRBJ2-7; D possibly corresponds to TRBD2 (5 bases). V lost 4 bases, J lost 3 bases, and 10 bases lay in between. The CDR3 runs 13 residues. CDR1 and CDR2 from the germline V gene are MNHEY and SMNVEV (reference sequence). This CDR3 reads CASSSDAGYEQYF. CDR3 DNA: TGTGCCAGCAGTTCCGACGCGGGCTACGAGCAGTACTTC.

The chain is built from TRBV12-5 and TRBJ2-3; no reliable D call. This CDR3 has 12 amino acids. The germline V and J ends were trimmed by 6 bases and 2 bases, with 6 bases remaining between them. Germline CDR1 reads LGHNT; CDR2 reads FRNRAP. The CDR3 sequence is CASGLDTDTQYF. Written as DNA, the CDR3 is TGTGCTAGTGGGCTAGACACAGATACGCAGTATTTT.

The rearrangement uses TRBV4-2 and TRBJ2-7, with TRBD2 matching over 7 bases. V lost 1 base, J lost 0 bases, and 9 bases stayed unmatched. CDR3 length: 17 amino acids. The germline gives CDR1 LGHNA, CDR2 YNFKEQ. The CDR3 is CASSQVISGGISYEQYF. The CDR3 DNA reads TGTGCCAGCAGCCAAGTAATCTCCGGGGGGATCTCCTACGAGCAGTACTTC.

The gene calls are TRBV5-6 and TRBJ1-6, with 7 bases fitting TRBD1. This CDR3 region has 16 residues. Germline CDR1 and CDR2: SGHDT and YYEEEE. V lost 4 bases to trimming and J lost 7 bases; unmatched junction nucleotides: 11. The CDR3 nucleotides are TGTGCCAGCAGCCGCGACAGGGTAGTTTGGAATTCACCCCTCCACTTT. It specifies CASSRDRVVWNSPLHF.

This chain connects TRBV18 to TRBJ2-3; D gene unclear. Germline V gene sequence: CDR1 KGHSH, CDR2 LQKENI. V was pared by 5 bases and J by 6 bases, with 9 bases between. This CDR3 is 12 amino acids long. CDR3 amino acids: CASSSAGDTQYF. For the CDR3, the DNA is TGTGCCAGCTCATCAGCCGGGGATACGCAGTATTTT.

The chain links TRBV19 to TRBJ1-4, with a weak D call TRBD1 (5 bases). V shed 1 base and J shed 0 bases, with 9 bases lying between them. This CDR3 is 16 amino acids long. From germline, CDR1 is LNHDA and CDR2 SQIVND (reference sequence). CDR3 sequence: CASSIGGHSTNEKLFF. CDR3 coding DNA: TGTGCCAGTAGTATAGGGGGCCATTCAACTAATGAAAAACTGTTTTTT.

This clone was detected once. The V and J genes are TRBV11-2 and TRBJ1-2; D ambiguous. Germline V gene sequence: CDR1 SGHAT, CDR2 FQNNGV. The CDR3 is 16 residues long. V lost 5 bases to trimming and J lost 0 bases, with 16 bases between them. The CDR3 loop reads CASSPRVEGANYGYTF. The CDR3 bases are TGTGCCAGCAGCCCCCGCGTGGAGGGAGCTAACTATGGCTACACCTTC.

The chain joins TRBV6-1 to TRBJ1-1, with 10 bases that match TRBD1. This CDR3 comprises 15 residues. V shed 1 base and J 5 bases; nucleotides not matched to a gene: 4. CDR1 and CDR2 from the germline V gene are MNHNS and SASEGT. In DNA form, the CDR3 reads TGTGCCAGCAGTGAAGGGGACAGGGGTGGTACTGAAGCTTTCTTT. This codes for CASSEGDRGGTEAFF.

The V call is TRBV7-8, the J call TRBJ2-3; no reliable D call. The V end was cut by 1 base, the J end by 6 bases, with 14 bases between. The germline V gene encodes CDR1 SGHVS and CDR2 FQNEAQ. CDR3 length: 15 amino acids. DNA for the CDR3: TGTGCCAGCAGCTTAGGAGTACCGGTCCTTGATACGCAGTATTTT. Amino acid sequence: CASSLGVPVLDTQYF.

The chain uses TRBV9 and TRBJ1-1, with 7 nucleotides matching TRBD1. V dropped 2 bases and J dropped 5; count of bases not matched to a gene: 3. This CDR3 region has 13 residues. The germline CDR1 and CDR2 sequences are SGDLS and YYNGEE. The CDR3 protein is CASSVQGGTEAFF. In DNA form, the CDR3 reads TGTGCCAGCAGCGTCCAGGGGGGAACTGAAGCTTTCTTT. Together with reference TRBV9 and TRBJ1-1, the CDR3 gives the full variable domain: DSGVTQTPKHLITATGQRVTLRCSPRSGDLSVYWYQQSLDQGLQFLIQYYNGEERAKGNILERFSAQQFPDLHSELNLSSLELGDSALYFCASSVQGGTEAFFGQGTRLTVV.

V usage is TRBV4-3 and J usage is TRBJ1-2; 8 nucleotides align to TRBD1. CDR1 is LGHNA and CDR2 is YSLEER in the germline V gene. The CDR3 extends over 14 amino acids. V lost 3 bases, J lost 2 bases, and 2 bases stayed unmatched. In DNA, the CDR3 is TGCGCCAGCAGCCAGGGGACAGGAAACTATGGCTACACCTTC. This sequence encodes CASSQGTGNYGYTF.

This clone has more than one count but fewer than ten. In DNA, the CDR3 is TGTGCCAGCAGCTTAAGGGGGACTAGCGGGGGTTACCAAGAGACCCAGTACTTC. Its protein product is CASSLRGTSGGYQETQYF. This chain joins TRBV7-3 and TRBJ2-5; TRBD2 matches at 14 bases. J lost 0 bases, V lost 1 base, and 4 bases had no gene match. CDR3 length equals 18 residues. CDR1 and CDR2 from the germline V gene are SGHTA and FQGTGA. The full variable domain, its missing parts supplied by reference TRBV7-3 and TRBJ2-5, is GAGVSQTPSNKVTEKGKYVELRCDPISGHTALYWYRQSLGQGPEFLIYFQGTGAADDSGLPNDRFFAVRPEGSVSTLKIQRTERGDSAVYLCASSLRGTSGGYQETQYFGPGTRLLVL.

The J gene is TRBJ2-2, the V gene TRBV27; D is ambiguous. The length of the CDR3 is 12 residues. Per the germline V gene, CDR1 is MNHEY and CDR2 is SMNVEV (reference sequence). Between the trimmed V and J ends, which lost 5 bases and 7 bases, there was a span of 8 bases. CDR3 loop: CASSLRNGELFF. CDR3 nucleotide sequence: TGTGCCAGCAGTCTTAGAAACGGGGAGCTGTTTTTT.

CDR3: CASSFFLENGYTF. Here the CDR3 DNA reads TGTGCCAGCAGCTTTTTTTTAGAGAATGGCTACACCTTC. The chain links TRBV7-2 to TRBJ1-2; D gene ambiguous. Trimming stripped 3 bases from V and 6 bases from J, with 11 bases between. CDR3 length equals 13 residues. Germline-derived CDR1 and CDR2 are SGHTA and FQGNSA.

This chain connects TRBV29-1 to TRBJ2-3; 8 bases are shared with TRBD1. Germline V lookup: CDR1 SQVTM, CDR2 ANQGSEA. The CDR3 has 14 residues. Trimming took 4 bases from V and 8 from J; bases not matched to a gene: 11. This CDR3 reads CSVVRGTGSGTQYF. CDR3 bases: TGCAGCGTTGTCAGGGGGACAGGTAGTGGTACGCAGTATTTT.

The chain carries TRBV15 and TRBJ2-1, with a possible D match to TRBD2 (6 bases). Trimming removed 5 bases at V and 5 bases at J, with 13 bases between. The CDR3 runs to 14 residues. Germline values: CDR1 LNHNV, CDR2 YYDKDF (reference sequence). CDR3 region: CATSAGRSNNEQFF. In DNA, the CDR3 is TGTGCCACCAGCGCAGGGAGGAGTAACAATGAGCAGTTCTTC.

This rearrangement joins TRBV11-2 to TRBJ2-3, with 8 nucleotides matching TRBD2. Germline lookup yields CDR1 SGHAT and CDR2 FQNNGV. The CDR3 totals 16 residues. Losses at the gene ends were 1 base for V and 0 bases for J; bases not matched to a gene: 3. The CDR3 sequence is CASSLGLARSTDTQYF. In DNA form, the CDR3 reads TGTGCCAGCAGCTTAGGACTAGCGCGGAGCACAGATACGCAGTATTTT.

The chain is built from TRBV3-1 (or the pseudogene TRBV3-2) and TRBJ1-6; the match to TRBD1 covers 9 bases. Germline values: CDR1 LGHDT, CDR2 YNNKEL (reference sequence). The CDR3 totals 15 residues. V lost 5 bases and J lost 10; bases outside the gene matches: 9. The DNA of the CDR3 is TGTGCCAGCAGCAACGGACAGGGGTATTACTCACCCCTCCACTTT. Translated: CASSNGQGYYSPLHF.

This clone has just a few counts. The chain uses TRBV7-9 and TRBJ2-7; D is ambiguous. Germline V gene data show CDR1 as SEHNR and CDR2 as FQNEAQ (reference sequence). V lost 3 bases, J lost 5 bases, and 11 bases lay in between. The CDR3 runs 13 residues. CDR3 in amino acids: CASSLEQFHEQYF. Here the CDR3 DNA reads TGTGCCAGCAGCTTGGAACAGTTCCACGAGCAGTACTTC.

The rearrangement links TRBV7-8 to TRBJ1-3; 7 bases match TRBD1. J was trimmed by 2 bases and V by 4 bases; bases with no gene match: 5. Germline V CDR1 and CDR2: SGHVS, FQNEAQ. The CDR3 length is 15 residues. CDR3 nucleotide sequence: TGTGCCAGCAGCTCCATTACAGGGGCTGGAAACACCATATATTTT. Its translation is CASSSITGAGNTIYF.